This T cell receptor (beta chain) was sequenced in a study of blood T cell repertoires in COVID-19. Study-wide background: The study drew acute and convalescent COVID-19 samples from the United States, Italy and Spain. The analysed material was cDNA or gDNA that came from T cells, B-cell-depleted T cells, or PBMCs.

In the original workflow: Nucleated cell counts were estimated from reference gene primer amplification. The repertoire was sequenced with immunoSEQ multiplex PCR; TCRdb's copy has only in-frame clones and lacks some. V and J calls and clone size follow that table, whereas D and trimming were derived from the DNA. The sample holds tens of thousands of clones; roughly 80% are singletons and the top ten take more than 4.5%. V shed 6 bases, J shed 1 base, and the junction held 14 bases outside the gene matches. CDR3 length: 20 residues. Germline V gene sequence: CDR1 MDHEN, CDR2 SYDVKM. The sequence was obtained from a woman older than 75 with active or convalescent COVID-19. The chain has TRBV28 and TRBJ1-6; 11 bases are shared with TRBD1. What was sequenced was peripheral blood. CDR3 bases: TGTGCCAGCAGCCTTTCGCCGGGGACAGGGGGTTTGTCCTATAATTCACCCCTCCACTTT. Protein product: CASSLSPGTGGLSYNSPLHF.